One T cell receptor beta chain is described in this entry. This entry is derived from a study of blood T cell repertoires in COVID-19. As for the study in general: There were acute and convalescent COVID-19 samples, and they came from the United States, Italy and Spain. T cells, B-cell-depleted T cells, or PBMCs supplied cDNA or gDNA.

Original handling: It was from reference gene primer amplification that nucleated cell counts were estimated. Libraries were prepared by immunoSEQ multiplex PCR; TCRdb keeps only in-frame clonotypes and omits some of them. V and J calls and clone size are as listed in that table; D and trimming were resolved from the DNA. Of some 97,000 clones in the sample, over 75% were seen once. Between the trimmed V and J ends, which lost 4 bases and 5 bases, there was a span of 8 bases. This CDR3 is built from 12 residues. Germline V gene data show CDR1 as SNHLY and CDR2 as FYNNEI. The sequence came from a young man in a cohort sampled during active COVID-19. V gene TRBV2 combines with J gene TRBJ2-5; D uncertain. The sample was peripheral blood. The CDR3 region has the DNA TGTGCCAGCAGTGGAGACGGGGAGACCCAGTACTTC. Encoded protein: CASSGDGETQYF.